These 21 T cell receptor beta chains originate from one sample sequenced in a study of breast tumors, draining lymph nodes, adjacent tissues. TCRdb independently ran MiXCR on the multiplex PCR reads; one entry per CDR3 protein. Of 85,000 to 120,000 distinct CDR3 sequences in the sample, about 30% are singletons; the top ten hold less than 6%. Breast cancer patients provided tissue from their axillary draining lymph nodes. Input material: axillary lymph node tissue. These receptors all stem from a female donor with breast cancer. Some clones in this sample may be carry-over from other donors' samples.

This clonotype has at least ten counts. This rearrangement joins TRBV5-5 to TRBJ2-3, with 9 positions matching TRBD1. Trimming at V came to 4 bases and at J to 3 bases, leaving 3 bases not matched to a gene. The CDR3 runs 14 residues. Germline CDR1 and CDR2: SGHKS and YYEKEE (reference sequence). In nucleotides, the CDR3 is TGTGCCAGCAGCCCGACAGGGGGAACAGATACGCAGTATTTT. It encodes CASSPTGGTDTQYF.

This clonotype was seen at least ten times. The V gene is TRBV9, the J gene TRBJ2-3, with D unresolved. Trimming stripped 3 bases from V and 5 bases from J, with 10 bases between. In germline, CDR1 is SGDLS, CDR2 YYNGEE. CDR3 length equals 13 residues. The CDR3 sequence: CASSAQWGDTQYF. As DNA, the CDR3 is TGTGCCAGCAGCGCTCAATGGGGAGATACGCAGTATTTT.

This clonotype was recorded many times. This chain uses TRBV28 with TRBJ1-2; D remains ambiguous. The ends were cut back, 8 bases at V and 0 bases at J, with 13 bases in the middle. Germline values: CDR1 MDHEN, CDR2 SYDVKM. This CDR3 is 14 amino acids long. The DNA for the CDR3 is TGTGCCAGCTCTATTGGCGGAACTAACTATGGCTACACCTTC. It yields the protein CASSIGGTNYGYTF.

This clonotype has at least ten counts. Here the CDR3 reads CASSFGGAVTDTQYF. CDR3 nucleotide sequence: TGTGCCAGCAGTTTTGGGGGGGCGGTCACAGATACGCAGTATTTT. The chain links TRBV12-3 or TRBV12-4 to TRBJ2-3; a weak D match, TRBD2 (7 bases). The CDR3 loop spans 15 amino acids. Between the trimmed V and J ends, which lost 3 bases and 2 bases, there was a span of 12 bases.

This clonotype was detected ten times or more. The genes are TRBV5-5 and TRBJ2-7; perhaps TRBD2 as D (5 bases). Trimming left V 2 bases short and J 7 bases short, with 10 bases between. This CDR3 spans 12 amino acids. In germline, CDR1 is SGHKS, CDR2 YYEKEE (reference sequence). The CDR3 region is CASSFSGREQYF. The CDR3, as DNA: TGTGCCAGCAGCTTTTCGGGGAGAGAGCAGTACTTC. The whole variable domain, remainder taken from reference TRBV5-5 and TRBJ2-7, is DAGVTQSPTHLIKTRGQQVTLRCSPISGHKSVSWYQQVLGQGPQFIFQYYEKEERGRGNFPDRFSARQFPNYSSELNVNALLLGDSALYLCASSFSGREQYFGPGTRLTVT.

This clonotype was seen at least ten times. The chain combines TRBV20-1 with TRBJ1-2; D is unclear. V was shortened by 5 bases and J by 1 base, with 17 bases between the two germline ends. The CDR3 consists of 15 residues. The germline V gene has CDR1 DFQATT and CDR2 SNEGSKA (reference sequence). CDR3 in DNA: TGCAGTGCTCTAAGGTTGGGAGGTGGTAACTATGGCTACACCTTC. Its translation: CSALRLGGGNYGYTF.

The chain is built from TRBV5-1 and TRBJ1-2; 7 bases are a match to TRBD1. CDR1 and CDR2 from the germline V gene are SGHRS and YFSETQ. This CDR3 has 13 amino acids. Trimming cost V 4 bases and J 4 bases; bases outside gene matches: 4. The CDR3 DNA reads TGCGCCAGCAGCGGTGGGACAGTCTATGGCTACACCTTC. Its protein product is CASSGGTVYGYTF.

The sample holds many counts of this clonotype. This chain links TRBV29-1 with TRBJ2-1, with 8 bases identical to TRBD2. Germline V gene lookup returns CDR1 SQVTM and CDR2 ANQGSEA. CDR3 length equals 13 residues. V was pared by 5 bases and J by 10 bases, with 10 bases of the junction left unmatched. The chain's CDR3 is CSVLSGIVGEQFF. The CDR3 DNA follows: TGCAGCGTTCTTAGCGGGATCGTCGGGGAGCAGTTCTTC.

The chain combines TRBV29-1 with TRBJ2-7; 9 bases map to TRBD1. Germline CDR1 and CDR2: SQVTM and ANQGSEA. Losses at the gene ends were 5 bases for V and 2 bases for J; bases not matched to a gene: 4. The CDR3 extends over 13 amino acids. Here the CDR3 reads CSVPGQGTYEQYF. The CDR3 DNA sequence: TGCAGCGTTCCGGGACAGGGTACCTACGAGCAGTACTTC.

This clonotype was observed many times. In DNA form, the CDR3 reads TGTGCTAGTGGTTTGGCAACCGGGGAGCTGTTTTTT. Translated, it gives CASGLATGELFF. The chain employs TRBV12-5 and TRBJ2-2; D remains ambiguous. The CDR3 extends over 12 amino acids. The V gene lost 1 base and the J gene lost 5 bases, with 2 bases spanning the gap. Germline V lookup: CDR1 LGHNT, CDR2 FRNRAP.

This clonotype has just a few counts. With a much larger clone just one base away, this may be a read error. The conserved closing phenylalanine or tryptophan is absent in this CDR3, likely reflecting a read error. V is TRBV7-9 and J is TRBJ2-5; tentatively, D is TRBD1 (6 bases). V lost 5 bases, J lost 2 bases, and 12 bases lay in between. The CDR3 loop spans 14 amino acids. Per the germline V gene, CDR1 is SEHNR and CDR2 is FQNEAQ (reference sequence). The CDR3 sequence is CASSKGGAQETQYL. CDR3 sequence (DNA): TGTGCCAGCAGCAAAGGGGGAGCGCAAGAGACCCAGTACCTC.

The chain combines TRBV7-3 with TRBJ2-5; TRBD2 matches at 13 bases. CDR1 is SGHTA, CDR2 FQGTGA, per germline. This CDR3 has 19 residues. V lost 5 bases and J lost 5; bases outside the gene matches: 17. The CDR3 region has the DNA TGTGCCAGCAGCACACGCCCACTAGCGGGAGGGGGATTCTATGAGACCCAGTACTTC. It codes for CASSTRPLAGGGFYETQYF. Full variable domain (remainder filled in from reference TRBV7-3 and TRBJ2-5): GAGVSQTPSNKVTEKGKYVELRCDPISGHTALYWYRQSLGQGPEFLIYFQGTGAADDSGLPNDRFFAVRPEGSVSTLKIQRTERGDSAVYLCASSTRPLAGGGFYETQYFGPGTRLLVL.

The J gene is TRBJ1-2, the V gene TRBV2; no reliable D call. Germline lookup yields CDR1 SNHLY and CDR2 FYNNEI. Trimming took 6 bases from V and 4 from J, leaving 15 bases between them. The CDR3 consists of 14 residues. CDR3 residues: CASSSGEALYGYTF. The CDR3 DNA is TGTGCCAGCAGCTCCGGAGAGGCTCTCTATGGCTACACCTTC.

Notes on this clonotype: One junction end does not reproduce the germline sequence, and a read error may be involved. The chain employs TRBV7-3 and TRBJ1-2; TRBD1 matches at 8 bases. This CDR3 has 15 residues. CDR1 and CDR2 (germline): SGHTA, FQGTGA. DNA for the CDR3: TGTGCCAGCAGCCACCTGGACAGGGCAGACTATGGCCACGCCTTC. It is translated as CASSHLDRADYGHAF.

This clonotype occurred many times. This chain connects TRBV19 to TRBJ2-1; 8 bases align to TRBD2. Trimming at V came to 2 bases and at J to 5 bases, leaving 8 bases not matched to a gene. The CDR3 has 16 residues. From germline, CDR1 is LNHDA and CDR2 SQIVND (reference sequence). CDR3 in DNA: TGTGCCAGTAGTATAACAAGGACTAGCATACACAATGAGCAGTTCTTC. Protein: CASSITRTSIHNEQFF.

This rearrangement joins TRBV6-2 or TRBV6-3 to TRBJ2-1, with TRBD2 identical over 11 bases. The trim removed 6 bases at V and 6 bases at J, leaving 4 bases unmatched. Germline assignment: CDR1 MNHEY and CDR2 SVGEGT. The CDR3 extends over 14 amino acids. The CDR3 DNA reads TGTGCCAGCAGGATAGCGGGGGGGCCCAATGAGCAGTTCTTC. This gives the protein CASRIAGGPNEQFF.

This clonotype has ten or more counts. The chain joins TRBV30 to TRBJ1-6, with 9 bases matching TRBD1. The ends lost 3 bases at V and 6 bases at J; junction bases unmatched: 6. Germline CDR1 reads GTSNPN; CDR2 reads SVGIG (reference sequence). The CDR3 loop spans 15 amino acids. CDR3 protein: CAWRRGQGGNSPLHF. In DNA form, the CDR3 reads TGTGCCTGGAGGAGGGGACAGGGAGGTAATTCACCCCTCCACTTT. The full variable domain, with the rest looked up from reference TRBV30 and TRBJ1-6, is SQTIHQWPATLVQPVGSPLSLECTVEGTSNPNLYWYRQAAGRGLQLLFYSVGIGQISSEVPQNLSASRPQDRQFILSSKKLLLSDSGFYLCAWRRGQGGNSPLHFGNGTRLTVT.

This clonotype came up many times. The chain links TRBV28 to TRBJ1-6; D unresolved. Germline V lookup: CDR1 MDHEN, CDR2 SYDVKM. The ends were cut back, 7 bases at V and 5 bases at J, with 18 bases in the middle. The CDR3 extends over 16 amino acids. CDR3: CASTYPRGRNNSPLHF. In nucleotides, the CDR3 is TGTGCCAGCACCTATCCCCGAGGCAGAAATAATTCACCCCTCCACTTT.

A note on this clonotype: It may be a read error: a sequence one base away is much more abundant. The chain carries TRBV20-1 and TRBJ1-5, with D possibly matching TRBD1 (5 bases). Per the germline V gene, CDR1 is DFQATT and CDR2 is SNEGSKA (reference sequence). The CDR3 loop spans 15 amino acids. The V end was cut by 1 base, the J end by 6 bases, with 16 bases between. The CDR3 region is CSARGLGQGAQPQHF. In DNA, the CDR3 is TGCAGTGCTAGAGGTCTGGGGCAGGGAGCTCAGCCCCAGCATTTT.

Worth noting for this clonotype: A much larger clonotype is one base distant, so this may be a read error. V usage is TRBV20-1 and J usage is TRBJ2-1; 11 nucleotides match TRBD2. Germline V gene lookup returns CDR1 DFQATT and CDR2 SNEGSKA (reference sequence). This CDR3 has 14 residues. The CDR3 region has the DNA TGCAGTGTAGCGGGGGGGAGCTCCTACACTGAGCAGTTCTTC. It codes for CSVAGGSSYTEQFF.

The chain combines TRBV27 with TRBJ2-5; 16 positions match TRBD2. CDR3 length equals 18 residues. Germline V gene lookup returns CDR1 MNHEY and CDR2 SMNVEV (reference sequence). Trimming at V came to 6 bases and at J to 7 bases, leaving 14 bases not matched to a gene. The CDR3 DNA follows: TGTGCCAGCAGGCCGCTTGGGACTAGCGGGGGGGAAGCCGGGACCCAGTACTTC. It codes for CASRPLGTSGGEAGTQYF.